What follows is one TCR beta chain and its context. This sample was taken from a study of blood T cell repertoires in COVID-19. Overall study context: In each case, the material was cDNA or gDNA derived from T cells, B-cell-depleted T cells, or PBMCs.

Data came from immunoSEQ multiplex PCR; TCRdb stores just in-frame clones and leaves some out. The top ten clones hold 4.5% to 5% of a sample with 200,000 to 250,000 clones, 82% of them seen once. The CDR3 runs to 13 residues. V was trimmed by 0 bases and J by 6 bases, leaving 7 bases between them. Per germline, CDR1 SGDLS and CDR2 YYNGEE. Specimen: peripheral blood. This sequence originates from a woman aged 80 or over with active or convalescent COVID-19. V is TRBV9 and J is TRBJ2-1, with D perhaps TRBD1 (5 bases). The CDR3 region is CASSVAGSNEQFF. CDR3 DNA: TGTGCCAGCAGCGTAGCAGGGTCCAATGAGCAGTTCTTC.